This T cell receptor (beta chain) was captured by sequencing in a study of blood T cell repertoires in COVID-19 (dated by TCRdb to the early 2020s). With regard to the full study: The collaborator samples originated in the United States, Italy and Spain and spanned the acute and convalescent phases of COVID-19. The material from the prospective study consisted of cDNA or gDNA derived from T cells, B-cell-depleted T cells, or PBMCs. Deeply sampled blood TCRbeta repertoires from subjects exposed to, actively infected with, or recovered from COVID-19 were included in the dataset. The repertoires were released in a freely available public database intended as a resource for research on the immune response to SARS-CoV-2. The samples were drawn from two sources: the first 160 participants of the ongoing ImmuneRACE study, and over 1,000 subjects contributed by 6 global collaborators. The sample metadata nearly always contained a de-identified subject ID, COVID-19 status, age in years and sex. Where available, HLA class I and class II types were taken from metadata supplied by the sample provider and were not determined by assay-based typing.

A second Seattle source provided samples from volunteer blood donors who had recovered from COVID-19. Each collaborating institution followed its own protocols to collect whole blood in K2EDTA tubes. For TCRbeta analysis, collaborator samples were shipped as frozen whole blood, as isolated PBMCs, or as DNA extracted from either sample type. This clone was seen only once. The antigen this receptor binds is unknown. No base quality information exists; no much larger clone differs at one position. TCRbeta CDR3 regions were amplified from genomic DNA by means of the immunoSEQ Assay, a bias-controlled multiplex PCR. As for how the authors treated the data: The number of nucleated cells in each sample was estimated by amplification of reference gene primers within the assay. Sequence reads were collapsed and filtered to measure the absolute abundance of every unique TCRbeta CDR3 rearrangement. For each sample, productive Simpson clonality was calculated as the square root of Simpson's diversity index across productive rearrangements. Entries here come from immuneACCESS through TCRdb and include only in-frame sequences with V and J called. Some clones fail to appear in such tables; in the studies checked, an unresolved V gene covers under half of the shortfall, and the cause of the remainder is unknown. That table supplies the V and J calls and clone size; D and trimming were determined from the DNA. This sample comprises about 180,000 clones, roughly nine tenths of them detected only once. About 2.1% of the sample lies in the top ten.

Counted from cysteine to phenylalanine, this CDR3 has 12 amino acids. Left in the record is the CDR3 DNA by itself, 36 bases read in frame from the first base. V is clipped by 4 bases and J by 3 bases, and the sequence between their germline boundaries is 7 bases long. In the germline V gene, CDR1 corresponds to KGHSH and CDR2 to LQKENI. Findings and caveats that apply to the study as a whole: Clinical and demographic metadata were provided uncurated, with the amount varying by source and participant.

Specimen: peripheral blood. The clonotype was recovered from a man aged 18 to 29 who had recovered from COVID-19. This chain is built from TRBV18 and TRBJ2-7; the D gene is unclear. The DNA is TGTGCCAGCTCACAAGCCGACTACGAGCAGTACTTC. Its protein product is CASSQADYEQYF.